Detailed here is one TCR beta chain. What it binds is unknown. The CDR3 spans 15 residues. Germline loops: CDR1 SGHDT, CDR2 YYEEEE. The J segment lost 9 bases and the V segment lost 3 bases, leaving 9 bases of the junction unmatched. A universal primer site was created by template switching, with the cDNA bearing unique molecular identifiers. TCRdb redid the calling of the 5' RACE reads with MiXCR, one entry per CDR3 protein. The data show roughly 720,000 distinct CDR3 sequences, about 20% seen once. These data belong to a study of identical twins. Study-wide results and limits: Surplus twin overlap in beta out-of-frame sequences was less pronounced. Zero-insertion analyses were open to partial confounding by invariant MAIT and iNKT cells.

This sample also appeared in a second study, on T cells expressing NK-cell markers. As that report states: An anti-gamma-delta TCR antibody was added in several experiments. It restricted sorting to alpha-beta TCR-expressing T cells.

The TCR originated in a woman aged 18-30 years in good health. The specimen sequenced was PBMCs. This chain uses TRBV5-6 with TRBJ1-6; 7 bases match TRBD1. CDR3 in amino acids: CASSSTGTEVSPLHF. CDR3 nucleotides: TGTGCCAGCAGCTCGACCGGGACAGAGGTTTCACCCCTCCACTTT.